Below are 15 T cell receptor beta chains sequenced from a single sample in a study of blood T cell repertoires in COVID-19. Clones were read by immunoSEQ multiplex PCR, and TCRdb kept only the in-frame ones, dropping some. Found here are about 130,000 clones, around nine tenths of them singletons; the top ten hold over 9.5%. The sample was peripheral blood. All receptors derive from a woman in her 70s with COVID-19, enrolled during active disease.

The rearrangement uses TRBV5-1 and TRBJ1-1; 9 bases are shared with TRBD1. This CDR3 comprises 16 residues. Germline lookup yields CDR1 SGHRS and CDR2 YFSETQ. Trimming at V came to 3 bases and at J to 1 base, leaving 7 bases not matched to a gene. The CDR3 is CASSSAGGQGNTEAFF. The CDR3 nucleotides read TGCGCCAGCAGCTCTGCTGGGGGACAGGGGAACACTGAAGCTTTCTTT. The full variable domain, in which reference TRBV5-1 and TRBJ1-1 provide the parts outside the CDR3, is KAGVTQTPRYLIKTRGQQVTLSCSPISGHRSVSWYQQTPGQGLQFLFEYFSETQRNKGNFPGRFSGRQFSNSRSEMNVSTLELGDSALYLCASSSAGGQGNTEAFFGQGTRLTVV.

The chain has TRBV19 and TRBJ2-3, with D possibly matching TRBD2 (5 bases). Trimming stripped 3 bases from V and 3 bases from J, with 10 bases between. CDR1 is LNHDA and CDR2 is SQIVND in the germline V gene (reference sequence). The CDR3 covers 14 residues. The CDR3 loop reads CASSIAGDTDTQYF. DNA for the CDR3: TGTGCCAGTAGTATCGCCGGGGATACAGATACGCAGTATTTT.

This clone was seen once. The chain carries TRBV15 and TRBJ1-5; D perhaps matches TRBD1 (5 bases). The CDR3 runs 13 residues. The V end was cut by 3 bases, the J end by 5 bases, with 8 bases between. Germline V gene data show CDR1 as LNHNV and CDR2 as YYDKDF (reference sequence). The CDR3 region is CATSRDTYQPQHF. The CDR3 region has the DNA TGTGCCACCAGCAGGGACACGTATCAGCCCCAGCATTTT.

This clone was seen just once. The CDR3 sequence: CASRQGHNYGYTF. The CDR3 DNA follows: TGTGCCAGCAGACAGGGACATAACTATGGCTACACCTTC. J is TRBJ1-2 and V is TRBV6-5; tentative D call: TRBD1 (6 bases). Looked up from germline, CDR1 is MNHEY and CDR2 is SVGAGI. Trimming left V 6 bases short and J 1 base short, with 9 bases between. The CDR3 has 13 amino acids.

This chain links TRBV6-4 with TRBJ1-2, with D hard to call. CDR3 length equals 14 residues. Between the trimmed V and J ends, which lost 6 bases and 3 bases, there was a span of 14 bases. Germline CDR1 is MRHNA and CDR2 is SNTAGT. CDR3 amino acids: CASRTSEEDYGYTF. CDR3 bases: TGTGCCAGCAGAACCTCGGAGGAGGACTATGGCTACACCTTC.

This sequence joins TRBV28 and TRBJ2-3; 9 bases align to TRBD2. The CDR3 consists of 16 residues. With 4 bases clipped from V and 1 base from J, the junction kept 6 bases outside the gene matches. CDR1 and CDR2 (germline): MDHEN, SYDVKM. This CDR3 is CASSSPASGGTDTQYF. DNA of the CDR3: TGTGCCAGCAGTTCCCCCGCTAGCGGGGGCACAGATACGCAGTATTTT.

This clone was seen a single time. The V call is TRBV5-4, the J call TRBJ1-1; no firm D call. In germline, CDR1 is SGHNT, CDR2 YYREEE (reference sequence). Trimming took off 1 base at V and 0 bases at J, with 10 bases between the two ends. The CDR3 spans 15 residues. The CDR3 spells CASSLFKQMNTEAFF. The CDR3 region has the DNA TGTGCCAGCAGCTTGTTTAAACAGATGAACACTGAAGCTTTCTTT.

The genes are TRBV7-9 and TRBJ2-7, with D perhaps matching TRBD2 (5 bases). Germline V gene data show CDR1 as SEHNR and CDR2 as FQNEAQ (reference sequence). The ends were cut back, 7 bases at V and 5 bases at J, with 15 bases in the middle. The CDR3 extends over 13 amino acids. The CDR3 DNA follows: TGTGCCAGCACCCCCCACGGACTGAACGAGCAGTACTTC. Translation: CASTPHGLNEQYF.

The gene calls are TRBV5-1 and TRBJ2-5; TRBD2 aligns across 7 bases. Germline CDR1 and CDR2: SGHRS and YFSETQ. Losses at the gene ends were 3 bases for V and 2 bases for J; bases not matched to a gene: 4. The CDR3 totals 14 residues. The CDR3: CASSSGLTQETQYF. CDR3 DNA: TGCGCCAGCAGCTCGGGACTAACTCAAGAGACCCAGTACTTC.

V and J are TRBV2 and TRBJ1-6, with TRBD1 as a possible D gene (6 bases). Looked up from germline, CDR1 is SNHLY and CDR2 is FYNNEI. V lost 8 bases to trimming and J lost 5 bases, with 16 bases between them. The CDR3 consists of 15 residues. In DNA, the CDR3 is TGTGCCAGCGGGCGGGTCACAGGGAATAATTCACCCCTCCACTTT. Amino acids: CASGRVTGNNSPLHF.

The J gene is TRBJ1-5, the V gene TRBV5-1; D is unresolved. Trimming took 1 base from V and 0 from J, leaving 8 bases between them. This CDR3 contains 15 residues. Germline lookup yields CDR1 SGHRS and CDR2 YFSETQ. The CDR3 DNA is TGCGCCAGCAGCTTGACGGGGATTAGCAATCAGCCCCAGCATTTT. Protein: CASSLTGISNQPQHF.

This clone appeared many times. The chain couples TRBV2 to TRBJ1-5; TRBD1 matches at 8 bases. Germline V gene data show CDR1 as SNHLY and CDR2 as FYNNEI. CDR3 length: 15 amino acids. After removal of 5 bases from V and 4 bases from J, the junction contained 7 bases not matched to a gene. CDR3 region: CASSSTGVGNQPQHF. In nucleotides, the CDR3 is TGTGCCAGCAGTTCGACAGGGGTAGGGAATCAGCCCCAGCATTTT.

The chain is built from TRBV29-1 and TRBJ1-2; D unclear. V was pared by 7 bases and J by 3 bases, with 12 bases between. This CDR3 comprises 12 residues. Germline-derived CDR1 and CDR2 are SQVTM and ANQGSEA. CDR3 sequence reads: CSGLVGDYGYTF. The CDR3 coding sequence is TGCAGCGGCTTGGTGGGAGACTATGGCTACACCTTC.

This clone was detected only a few times. This sequence joins TRBV6-2 or TRBV6-3 and TRBJ2-7; TRBD1 aligns across 7 bases. Germline V gives CDR1 MNHEY, CDR2 SVGEGT. After removal of 5 bases from V and 2 bases from J, the junction contained 12 bases not matched to a gene. This CDR3 comprises 16 residues. The CDR3 spells CASSAVAGTATYEQYF. The CDR3 nucleotides read TGTGCCAGCAGTGCGGTTGCAGGGACAGCGACCTACGAGCAGTACTTC.

The chain links TRBV9 to TRBJ2-4; the match to TRBD2 covers 10 bases. The CDR3 spans 16 residues. CDR1 is SGDLS and CDR2 is YYNGEE in the germline V gene. After removal of 5 bases from V and 6 bases from J, the junction contained 11 bases not matched to a gene. In nucleotides, the CDR3 is TGTGCCAGCAGTTCCGTAGCGGGGGGTTCCTTAAACATTCAGTACTTC. Its protein is CASSSVAGGSLNIQYF.